This T cell receptor beta chain was profiled in a study of T cell repertoires in cytomegalovirus infection. Study-level background: Recently identified HLA-C-restricted and well-studied HLA-B-restricted CMV epitopes were used. Public TCR beta signatures were indicative of both CMV infection and a matching HLA type. Study-level results: It was HLA-C-restricted CMV-specific TCR beta clonotypes that dominated the response ex vivo. Individuals carrying CMV plus the relevant HLA were identified by cumulative frequency of public TCR beta families.

CDR3 length equals 15 residues. This clonotype was recorded a few times. Its antigen is not identified. The junction differs from germline at one of its ends, possibly a read error. Each CDR3 protein is one row after TCRdb ran MiXCR on the reads. In the table there are about 900,000 distinct CDR3 sequences, roughly 31% of which are singletons. Sequencing used cultured CD8+ T cells from PBMCs, obtained from culture after CMV antigen stimulation. The chain uses TRBV5-3 and TRBJ2-7; 11 bases line up with TRBD1. TRBV5-3 is classed as an ORF, of uncertain function. The sequence derives from a human donor in good health (CMV status not recorded). Some clones in this sample may be carry-over from other donors' samples. This CDR3 reads CASSLGQGGRDEQYF. As DNA, the CDR3 is TGTGCCAGCAGCTTGGGACAGGGGGGTCGAGACGAGCAGTACTTC.